The 25 T cell receptor beta chains below were found in one sample sequenced in a study of blood T cell repertoires in COVID-19. The table came from immunoSEQ multiplex PCR; TCRdb's copy has only in-frame clones and leaves some out. The table lists hundreds of thousands of clones, 88% of them singletons. Sequenced input: peripheral blood. All receptors derive from a woman in her 70s with COVID-19, enrolled during active disease.

The chain couples TRBV21-1 to TRBJ1-1; the table calls TRBD1, which could not be checked here. TRBV21-1 is noted as a pseudogene. This CDR3 region has 15 residues. DNA for the CDR3: TGTGCCAGCAGCTTGACAGGGACTTTGAACACTGAAGCTTTCTTT. It yields the protein CASSLTGTLNTEAFF.

As for this clone: Other DNA sequences in the same sample also yield this CDR3. The J gene is TRBJ1-3, the V gene TRBV5-4, with 11 bases identical to TRBD1. The CDR3 spans 15 residues. The trim removed 4 bases at V and 7 bases at J, leaving 7 bases unmatched. Per germline, CDR1 SGHNT and CDR2 YYREEE (reference sequence). The CDR3 here is CASSLDRGPGNTIYF. For the CDR3, the DNA is TGTGCCAGCAGCCTGGACAGGGGGCCGGGGAACACCATATATTTT.

The CDR3 sequence is CAWRLQGASNEKLFF. In nucleotides, the CDR3 is TGTGCCTGGAGACTTCAGGGGGCATCTAATGAAAAACTGTTTTTT. The chain has TRBV30 and TRBJ1-4; 8 nucleotides match TRBD1. This CDR3 is 15 amino acids long. Losses at the gene ends were 3 bases for V and 3 bases for J; bases not matched to a gene: 6. The germline gives CDR1 GTSNPN, CDR2 SVGIG (reference sequence).

The V gene is TRBV5-5, the J gene TRBJ1-2; 9 bases align to TRBD1. With 2 bases clipped from V and 4 bases from J, the junction kept 6 bases outside the gene matches. Germline-derived CDR1 and CDR2 are SGHKS and YYEKEE (reference sequence). This CDR3 is built from 15 residues. The CDR3 sequence is CASSFPGQGSYGYTF. CDR3 in DNA: TGTGCCAGCAGCTTTCCGGGACAGGGATCCTATGGCTACACCTTC.

The chain has TRBV19 and TRBJ2-2; 10 bases line up with TRBD1. Trimming removed 3 bases from V and 5 bases from J; junction bases left unmatched: 6. This CDR3 region has 16 residues. Germline CDR1 is LNHDA and CDR2 is SQIVND (reference sequence). The CDR3 nucleotides read TGTGCCAGTAGTATCCGGACAGGGGGAGGGACCGGGGAGCTGTTTTTT. It translates to CASSIRTGGGTGELFF.

A single count supports this clone. The V and J genes are TRBV24-1 and TRBJ2-1; 7 bases are shared with TRBD1. V shed 4 bases, J shed 10 bases, and the junction held 12 bases outside the gene matches. Germline-derived CDR1 and CDR2 are KGHDR and SFDVKD. CDR3 size: 15 residues. CDR3 loop: CATSDSRQGSREQFF. CDR3 coding DNA: TGTGCCACCAGTGACTCCCGACAGGGATCACGCGAGCAGTTCTTC.

The rearrangement joins TRBV30 to TRBJ1-4; no clear D. This CDR3 contains 13 residues. V was cut by 1 base and J by 6 bases, with 9 bases left in between. Germline lookup yields CDR1 GTSNPN and CDR2 SVGIG (reference sequence). The CDR3 sequence: CAWSGQAYEKLFF. The CDR3, as DNA: TGTGCCTGGAGTGGGCAGGCTTATGAAAAACTGTTTTTT.

The table lists this clone with a count of one. This chain links TRBV5-1 with TRBJ2-5; D ambiguous. The CDR3 contains 11 residues. V dropped 4 bases and J dropped 5 bases, with 6 bases sitting between them. Germline V gene sequence: CDR1 SGHRS, CDR2 YFSETQ. CDR3 loop: CASSRRETQYF. The CDR3 region has the DNA TGCGCCAGCAGCCGCAGGGAGACCCAGTACTTC.

Only one count was recorded for this clone. The same CDR3 arises from other DNA sequences in this sample as well. V usage is TRBV5-1 and J usage is TRBJ1-2; 8 bases line up with TRBD1. The CDR3 extends over 13 amino acids. The germline CDR1 and CDR2 sequences are SGHRS and YFSETQ. V was pared by 2 bases and J by 6 bases, with 3 bases of the junction left unmatched. The CDR3 region has the DNA TGCGCCAGCAGCTTAGGACAGGGCGATGGCTACACCTTC. It encodes CASSLGQGDGYTF.

The chain couples TRBV5-1 to TRBJ1-1; D gene uncertain. Trimming took 3 bases from V and 1 from J, leaving 13 bases between them. This CDR3 has 15 amino acids. Per the germline V gene, CDR1 is SGHRS and CDR2 is YFSETQ. CDR3 loop: CASSSEPLENTEAFF. CDR3 coding DNA: TGCGCCAGCAGCTCCGAACCCCTAGAGAACACTGAAGCTTTCTTT.

The count of this clone is one. J is TRBJ2-3 and V is TRBV28; D may be TRBD2 (7 bases). The germline V gene has CDR1 MDHEN and CDR2 SYDVKM. With 7 bases removed from V and 2 bases from J, the gap between germline ends came to 13 bases. CDR3 size: 14 residues. CDR3: CASNGGLITDTQYF. The CDR3, as DNA: TGTGCCAGCAACGGGGGGCTTATCACAGATACGCAGTATTTT.

The chain combines TRBV11-2 with TRBJ1-5; D is perhaps TRBD1 (6 bases). V lost 0 bases and J 6 bases, leaving 15 bases between the germline ends. There are 16 residues in the CDR3. The germline V gene encodes CDR1 SGHAT and CDR2 FQNNGV. The CDR3 loop is CASSLDSVGGSQPQHF. CDR3 nucleotides: TGTGCCAGCAGCTTAGATTCGGTAGGGGGAAGTCAGCCCCAGCATTTT. Full variable domain (outside the CDR3, taken from reference TRBV11-2 and TRBJ1-5): EAGVAQSPRYKIIEKRQSVAFWCNPISGHATLYWYQQILGQGPKLLIQFQNNGVVDDSQLPKDRFSAERLKGVDSTLKIQPAKLEDSAVYLCASSLDSVGGSQPQHFGDGTRLSIL.

The rearrangement uses TRBV5-1 and TRBJ2-3; 13 nucleotides match TRBD2. CDR3 length equals 20 residues. The ends lost 0 bases at V and 2 bases at J; junction bases unmatched: 12. Germline loops: CDR1 SGHRS, CDR2 YFSETQ. The CDR3 nucleotides read TGCGCCAGCAGCTTGGTGGGGACTAGCGGGGAGATACCCCTCACAGATACGCAGTATTTT. The encoded protein is CASSLVGTSGEIPLTDTQYF.

This clone has a handful of counts. The chain uses TRBV4-1 and TRBJ1-2, with 10 positions matching TRBD1. The CDR3 runs to 15 residues. The V and J ends lost 4 bases and 6 bases, in that order; junction bases with no gene match: 8. From germline, CDR1 is MGHRA and CDR2 YSYEKL. CDR3 sequence reads: CASSRAGQGFNGYTF. CDR3 nucleotide sequence: TGCGCCAGCAGCCGGGCGGGACAGGGGTTCAATGGCTACACCTTC.

This sequence joins TRBV4-1 and TRBJ1-5; TRBD1 is a possible D gene (5 bases). The germline CDR1 and CDR2 sequences are MGHRA and YSYEKL. This CDR3 comprises 14 residues. Trimming took 4 bases from V and 1 from J, leaving 8 bases between them. CDR3 DNA: TGCGCCAGCAGCCCCCGACAGAGCAATCAGCCCCAGCATTTT. It encodes CASSPRQSNQPQHF.

The chain carries TRBV6-2 or TRBV6-3 and TRBJ1-2; possibly TRBD1 for D (5 bases). V was shortened by 2 bases and J by 5 bases, with 15 bases between the two germline ends. The germline CDR1 and CDR2 sequences are MNHEY and SVGEGT. The CDR3 is 15 amino acids. The CDR3 region is CASSYGSGDVYGYTF. CDR3 DNA sequence: TGTGCCAGCAGTTACGGGTCGGGGGATGTTTATGGCTACACCTTC.

V and J are TRBV14 and TRBJ2-1, with D possibly matching TRBD2 (5 bases). V lost 2 bases to trimming and J lost 6 bases, with 5 bases between them. Per germline, CDR1 SGHDN and CDR2 FVKESK. The CDR3 is made up of 12 amino acids. CDR3 loop: CASSQRGNEQFF. The CDR3 nucleotides are TGTGCCAGCAGCCAACGGGGCAATGAGCAGTTCTTC. Drawing the rest from reference TRBV14 and TRBJ2-1, the complete variable domain is EAGVTQFPSHSVIEKGQTVTLRCDPISGHDNLYWYRRVMGKEIKFLLHFVKESKQDESGMPNNRFLAERTGGTYSTLKVQPAELEDSGVYFCASSQRGNEQFFGPGTRLTVL.

The chain is built from TRBV28 and TRBJ2-7; the match to TRBD2 covers 7 bases. The CDR3 covers 14 residues. The J segment lost 0 bases and the V segment lost 7 bases, leaving 6 bases of the junction unmatched. CDR1 is MDHEN and CDR2 is SYDVKM in the germline V gene. This chain's CDR3 is CASKRAGSSYEQYF. The CDR3 nucleotides are TGTGCCAGCAAGCGAGCGGGGTCCTCCTACGAGCAGTACTTC.

The gene calls are TRBV7-9 and TRBJ1-6; D unresolved. Germline loops: CDR1 SEHNR, CDR2 FQNEAQ (reference sequence). V was cut by 5 bases and J by 8 bases, with 10 bases left in between. The CDR3 runs to 13 residues. CDR3 residues: CASSLFQYSPLHF. CDR3 DNA sequence: TGTGCCAGCAGCCTTTTTCAGTATTCACCCCTCCACTTT.

The chain links TRBV18 to TRBJ1-2; 9 bases are a match to TRBD1. The CDR3 runs 16 residues. V shed 1 base and J 3 bases; nucleotides not matched to a gene: 6. Germline V CDR1 and CDR2: KGHSH, LQKENI. The CDR3 here is CASSPLGTGTDYGYTF. DNA for the CDR3: TGTGCCAGCTCACCACTTGGGACAGGGACTGACTATGGCTACACCTTC.

V usage is TRBV6-2 or TRBV6-3 and J usage is TRBJ1-5; the D gene is possibly TRBD1 (5 bases). The CDR3 sequence is 13 residues long. Germline V CDR1 and CDR2: MNHEY, SVGEGT. Between the trimmed V and J ends, which lost 5 bases and 4 bases, there was a span of 9 bases. The CDR3 bases are TGTGCCAGCAGTACAGGTTCTAATCAGCCCCAGCATTTT. Translated, it gives CASSTGSNQPQHF.

Only one count was recorded for this clone. This chain uses TRBV20-1 with TRBJ2-3, with 8 bases that match TRBD2. From germline, CDR1 is DFQATT and CDR2 SNEGSKA (reference sequence). V lost 4 bases and J lost 9; bases outside the gene matches: 0. This CDR3 region has 10 residues. As DNA, the CDR3 is TGCAGTGCTATAGCGGGGACGCAGTATTTT. Translation gives CSAIAGTQYF.

J is TRBJ2-6 and V is TRBV5-1; tentatively, D is TRBD1 (5 bases). Per germline, CDR1 SGHRS and CDR2 YFSETQ. The CDR3 loop spans 15 amino acids. The V end lost 3 bases, the J end lost 0 bases, and 7 bases lay between the germline ends. The DNA for the CDR3 is TGCGCCAGCAGCTCAGGGCTCTCTGGGGCCAACGTCCTGACTTTC. Its protein is CASSSGLSGANVLTF.

The chain joins TRBV5-1 to TRBJ1-1, with a possible D match to TRBD1 (5 bases). This CDR3 comprises 13 residues. Germline V gene data show CDR1 as SGHRS and CDR2 as YFSETQ. V was pared by 0 bases and J by 6 bases, with 9 bases between. CDR3 in DNA: TGCGCCAGCAGCTTGGATAGGGGATCTGAAGCTTTCTTT. Protein product: CASSLDRGSEAFF. The whole variable domain, filled in from reference TRBV5-1 and TRBJ1-1, reads KAGVTQTPRYLIKTRGQQVTLSCSPISGHRSVSWYQQTPGQGLQFLFEYFSETQRNKGNFPGRFSGRQFSNSRSEMNVSTLELGDSALYLCASSLDRGSEAFFGQGTRLTVV.

This clone came up a few times. This chain joins TRBV6-5 and TRBJ1-1; D may be TRBD1 (5 bases). V lost 6 bases, J lost 7 bases, and 15 bases lay in between. This CDR3 spans 13 amino acids. Germline CDR1 reads MNHEY; CDR2 reads SVGAGI. The CDR3 loop is CASSRTGEYEAFF. In DNA, the CDR3 is TGTGCCAGCAGCCGAACGGGGGAGTATGAAGCTTTCTTT.